This TCR beta chain was recovered during a study of long-term antiretroviral therapy in people with HIV. Running of the v3.0 immunoSEQ assay took place at survey level. Clones were sequenced by immunoSEQ multiplex PCR, and TCRdb holds only the in-frame ones, with some missing. The sample consists of under 30,000 clones, around four fifths of them appearing once. CDR1 MDHEN and CDR2 SYDVKM come from the germline V gene. The CDR3 consists of 21 residues. Trimming cost V 6 bases and J 1 base, with 31 bases left between them. This receptor was identified in a man aged 18-30 years with HIV. This material consisted of unsorted PBMCs, taken 3 years after starting antiretroviral therapy. The gene calls are TRBV28 and TRBJ1-5; D perhaps matches TRBD1 (5 bases). The CDR3 loop reads CASSPSGDGGRYRLSNQPQHF. The CDR3 DNA reads TGTGCCAGCAGCCCTTCGGGTGACGGGGGTAGGTATAGGCTGAGCAATCAGCCCCAGCATTTT.